This T cell receptor (beta chain) was observed in a study of cytomegalovirus exposure and HLA in healthy donors. Concerning this clone itself: What it binds is unknown.

Overall study results and limits: Relative to the approximately 700-donor mean, N-insertions were reportedly fewer in an Asian-associated ancestry cluster in a later analysis. Researchers had no immune exposure information except CMV serostatus available. Published work reported that the classifier diagnosed cytomegalovirus status with high specificity and sensitivity.

With 6 bases removed from V and 1 base from J, the gap between germline ends came to 9 bases. Germline V lookup: CDR1 SQVTM, CDR2 ANQGSEA. This CDR3 has 12 amino acids. Primers for the PCR totalled 60 Vbeta and 13 Jbeta. Method: immunoSEQ multiplex PCR; TCRdb's copy keeps in-frame clones and lacks some. The profile shows 180,000 or so clones, less than 90% of them singletons. The chain joins TRBV29-1 to TRBJ2-5, with D possibly TRBD1 on 6 matching bases. This receptor was taken from a girl under 18 in good health and CMV-seropositive. The sequencing input was PBMCs. The CDR3 loop is CSVTGFQETQYF. CDR3 DNA: TGCAGCGTAACAGGGTTCCAAGAGACCCAGTACTTC.